The next 26 T cell receptor beta chains were all read from a single sample in a study of T cells after yellow fever vaccination. In TCRdb, the 5' RACE reads were re-called with MiXCR into one record per CDR3 protein. The sample includes 200,000 to 300,000 distinct CDR3 sequences, 10% to 15% seen only once; the top ten take 0.45% to 0.65%. The sample consisted of CD4+ T cells sorted from PBMCs, taken 45 days after the yellow fever booster vaccination. These receptors were obtained from a man younger than 45 who received the YFV17D yellow fever vaccine.

This clonotype was counted a few times. The genes are TRBV12-3 or TRBV12-4 and TRBJ2-1; D unclear. V lost 7 bases to trimming and J lost 6 bases, with 10 bases between them. This CDR3 is 12 amino acids long. DNA of the CDR3: TGTGCCAGCAACACCTTCCCCAATGAGCAGTTCTTC. Translated, it gives CASNTFPNEQFF.

The chain uses TRBV24-1 and TRBJ2-2; D remains ambiguous. The CDR3 runs 13 residues. V shed 6 bases and J shed 2 bases, with 6 bases lying between them. Germline V gene data show CDR1 as KGHDR and CDR2 as SFDVKD. The CDR3 nucleotides read TGTGCCACCAGTTCCACTAACACCGGGGAGCTGTTTTTT. This gives the protein CATSSTNTGELFF.

This clonotype has only a few counts. The chain couples TRBV12-3 or TRBV12-4 to TRBJ1-2; 7 nucleotides agree with TRBD1. This CDR3 is 13 amino acids long. V was pared by 5 bases and J by 8 bases, with 8 bases of the junction left unmatched. The DNA for the CDR3 is TGTGCCAGCAGTCATCGAAGAGGGGGCGGCTACACCTTC. Residues: CASSHRRGGGYTF.

A word on this clonotype: Relative to the germline gene, one junction end is altered; a read error may explain this. The chain recombines TRBV19 with TRBJ2-3, with 8 bases lining up with TRBD2. Germline CDR1 and CDR2: LNHDA and SQIVND (reference sequence). The CDR3 is 11 residues long. The CDR3 DNA is TGTGCCAGTAGTAGTCGCAGCGGGAGTAGTTTT. Its translation: CASSSRSGSSF.

This clonotype was picked up a small number of times. This sequence joins TRBV7-2 and TRBJ2-2; D gene ambiguous. Trimming pared 3 bases from V and 4 bases from J, leaving 12 bases between. The CDR3 contains 15 residues. Germline V gene data show CDR1 as SGHTA and CDR2 as FQGNSA. The CDR3: CASSLAGLGTGELFF. The CDR3 DNA reads as TGTGCCAGCAGCTTGGCCGGGCTCGGCACCGGGGAGCTGTTTTTT.

This clonotype occurred a few times. This sequence joins TRBV5-1 and TRBJ2-7; 8 bases are shared with TRBD2. Looked up from germline, CDR1 is SGHRS and CDR2 is YFSETQ. V lost 0 bases, J lost 3 bases, and 5 bases stayed unmatched. This CDR3 region has 15 residues. For the CDR3, the DNA is TGCGCCAGCAGCTTGGACCATAGCGGGGACTACGAGCAGTACTTC. Translated, it gives CASSLDHSGDYEQYF.

The rearrangement uses TRBV9 and TRBJ2-3; weak D call: TRBD2 (7 bases). The V gene lost 0 bases and the J gene lost 0 bases, with 11 bases spanning the gap. CDR3 length: 16 amino acids. Germline lookup yields CDR1 SGDLS and CDR2 YYNGEE. Here the CDR3 reads CASSVAGGRSTDTQYF. Here the CDR3 DNA reads TGTGCCAGCAGCGTAGCGGGGGGCAGAAGCACAGATACGCAGTATTTT.

CDR3 bases: TGTGCCAGCAGCGCAGACGGGGAGGAGACCCAGTACTTC. Residues: CASSADGEETQYF. The J gene is TRBJ2-5, the V gene TRBV7-2, with TRBD2 as a possible D gene (5 bases). The germline gives CDR1 SGHTA, CDR2 FQGNSA. The V and J ends lost 5 bases and 5 bases respectively, with 12 bases between them. This CDR3 is built from 13 residues.

The rearrangement uses TRBV6-1 and TRBJ2-7; 8 bases match TRBD2. The CDR3 spans 17 residues. J was trimmed by 7 bases and V by 1 base; bases with no gene match: 15. Looked up from germline, CDR1 is MNHNS and CDR2 is SASEGT. Here the CDR3 DNA reads TGTGCCAGCAGTGAAGGGGGTAGCGGGATTTTCGGAGGAGAGCAGTACTTC. Translation: CASSEGGSGIFGGEQYF.

The chain uses TRBV24-1 and TRBJ2-5; possibly TRBD2 for D (5 bases). V lost 9 bases, J lost 4 bases, and 8 bases lay in between. This CDR3 is 11 amino acids long. Per germline, CDR1 KGHDR and CDR2 SFDVKD. CDR3 DNA sequence: TGTGCCACCGGGAGCGGAGAGACCCAGTACTTC. Its translation is CATGSGETQYF.

The genes are TRBV7-9 and TRBJ1-1, with D tentatively TRBD1 (5 bases). This CDR3 comprises 16 residues. V lost 3 bases and J lost 1, with 15 bases in between. The germline V gene encodes CDR1 SEHNR and CDR2 FQNEAQ (reference sequence). The CDR3 reads CASSLSRGRGNTEAFF. As DNA, the CDR3 is TGTGCCAGCAGCTTGTCAAGGGGACGCGGGAACACTGAAGCTTTCTTT.

The J gene is TRBJ1-2, the V gene TRBV18, with D possibly TRBD1 on 5 matching bases. The V gene lost 3 bases and the J gene lost 5 bases, with 10 bases spanning the gap. The CDR3 is made up of 13 amino acids. Germline V CDR1 and CDR2: KGHSH, LQKENI. The CDR3 sequence is CASSPTVLYGYTF. CDR3 coding DNA: TGTGCCAGCTCACCGACAGTACTTTATGGCTACACCTTC.

This clonotype was observed many times. The genes are TRBV5-5 and TRBJ2-7; a weak D match, TRBD1 (6 bases). The CDR3 totals 14 residues. Germline V gene data show CDR1 as SGHKS and CDR2 as YYEKEE (reference sequence). Trimming pared 1 base from V and 0 bases from J, leaving 8 bases between. The CDR3 loop is CASSLIQGSYEQYF. For the CDR3, the DNA is TGTGCCAGCAGCTTGATACAGGGCTCCTACGAGCAGTACTTC.

The rearrangement uses TRBV24-1 and TRBJ2-3; 16 nucleotides agree with TRBD2. CDR3 length: 18 residues. With V trimmed by 4 bases and J by 4 bases, 7 bases remained unmatched. Germline CDR1 is KGHDR and CDR2 is SFDVKD. CDR3 coding DNA: TGTGCCACCAGTGACCCCGGGACTAGCGGGAGGGCCCCAGATACGCAGTATTTT. Its protein product is CATSDPGTSGRAPDTQYF.

There are a few counts of this clonotype. J is TRBJ2-3 and V is TRBV20-1; the match to TRBD2 covers 7 bases. J lost 6 bases, V lost 0 bases, and 6 bases had no gene match. In germline, CDR1 is DFQATT, CDR2 SNEGSKA (reference sequence). CDR3 length: 14 amino acids. CDR3 sequence: CSARETGGFDTQYF. In DNA form, the CDR3 reads TGCAGTGCTAGAGAAACCGGGGGGTTCGATACGCAGTATTTT.

V is TRBV12-3 or TRBV12-4 and J is TRBJ2-5, with D possibly matching TRBD1 (5 bases). Between the trimmed V and J ends, which lost 6 bases and 2 bases, there was a span of 10 bases. There are 13 residues in the CDR3. CDR3 loop: CASSKDSQETQYF. The CDR3 bases are TGTGCCAGCAGCAAAGACAGTCAAGAGACCCAGTACTTC.

A single count supports this clonotype. This rearrangement joins TRBV4-3 to TRBJ2-1; tentative D call: TRBD2 (6 bases). This CDR3 has 16 residues. CDR1 and CDR2 (germline): LGHNA, YSLEER. With 4 bases removed from V and 5 bases from J, the gap between germline ends came to 18 bases. The CDR3 is CASSLKGASANNEQFF. CDR3 bases: TGCGCCAGCAGCCTAAAAGGGGCTAGCGCCAACAATGAGCAGTTCTTC.

There are a few counts of this clonotype. This sequence joins TRBV12-3 or TRBV12-4 and TRBJ2-2; D tentatively reads TRBD1 or TRBD2 (5 bases each). V shed 6 bases and J shed 6 bases, with 20 bases lying between them. This CDR3 region has 16 residues. DNA of the CDR3: TGTGCCAGCAGACCGGGACCAAAAAAGGAGGCCGGGGAGCTGTTTTTT. This encodes CASRPGPKKEAGELFF.

This clonotype occurred a few times. The chain joins TRBV5-1 to TRBJ2-1, with D unclear. The CDR3 runs to 12 residues. Per germline, CDR1 SGHRS and CDR2 YFSETQ. Trimming left V 4 bases short and J 8 bases short, with 10 bases between. For the CDR3, the DNA is TGCGCCAGCAGCCCCATTCGCGATGAGCAGTTCTTC. Protein: CASSPIRDEQFF. Full variable domain (outside the CDR3, taken from reference TRBV5-1 and TRBJ2-1): KAGVTQTPRYLIKTRGQQVTLSCSPISGHRSVSWYQQTPGQGLQFLFEYFSETQRNKGNFPGRFSGRQFSNSRSEMNVSTLELGDSALYLCASSPIRDEQFFGPGTRLTVL.

This chain links TRBV11-3 with TRBJ2-1; the match to TRBD2 covers 10 bases. Germline values: CDR1 SGHNT, CDR2 YENEEA. CDR3 length: 13 amino acids. J lost 14 bases, V lost 3 bases, and 7 bases had no gene match. CDR3 sequence: CASSLGSGRDEFF. The DNA for the CDR3 is TGTGCCAGCAGCTTGGGGAGCGGGAGGGACGAGTTCTTC.

This clonotype has ten or more counts. The chain carries TRBV15 and TRBJ2-1; D not resolved. The CDR3 runs to 13 residues. CDR1 is LNHNV, CDR2 YYDKDF, per germline (reference sequence). V lost 5 bases, J lost 8 bases, and 13 bases lay in between. The CDR3 region has the DNA TGTGCCACCAGCGCCCGGCGGATCGATGAGCAGTTCTTC. Translation: CATSARRIDEQFF.

The chain links TRBV12-3 or TRBV12-4 to TRBJ2-1, with D unclear. The CDR3 has 12 amino acids. The V and J ends lost 8 bases and 6 bases respectively, with 11 bases between them. The CDR3 loop reads CASSPPGNEQFF. CDR3 in DNA: TGTGCCAGCTCCCCTCCTGGCAATGAGCAGTTCTTC.

This clonotype showed up many times. The CDR3 nucleotides read TGCAGTGCCAGAAAAGAGACCCAGTACTTC. Translating it yields CSARKETQYF. The chain combines TRBV20-1 with TRBJ2-5; D unresolved. CDR3 length: 10 residues. V gave up 6 bases and J gave up 3 bases, with 5 bases separating them. Germline CDR1 is DFQATT and CDR2 is SNEGSKA (reference sequence).

This clonotype was detected only a few times. The chain combines TRBV18 with TRBJ1-2; no firm D call. Trimming removed 2 bases at V and 4 bases at J, with 11 bases between. This CDR3 has 14 amino acids. Germline CDR1 and CDR2: KGHSH and LQKENI. The CDR3 spells CASSPGQEFYGYTF. For the CDR3, the DNA is TGTGCCAGCTCACCAGGGCAGGAGTTCTATGGCTACACCTTC.

This clonotype has a count of ten or more. The V and J genes are TRBV7-2 and TRBJ2-7, with no clear D. Germline V gene lookup returns CDR1 SGHTA and CDR2 FQGNSA. The CDR3 contains 12 residues. V was clipped by 1 base and J by 6 bases, with 7 bases between them. CDR3 in DNA: TGTGCCAGCAGCTTAGAACGGGTCGAGCAGTACTTC. This translates into CASSLERVEQYF.

The chain couples TRBV5-4 to TRBJ2-7, with 13 bases lining up with TRBD2. The CDR3 has 16 amino acids. J lost 4 bases, V lost 7 bases, and 11 bases had no gene match. Germline CDR1 is SGHNT and CDR2 is YYREEE (reference sequence). This CDR3 reads CASGRTSGSWGYEQYF. Written as DNA, the CDR3 is TGTGCCAGCGGCAGGACTAGCGGGAGCTGGGGGTACGAGCAGTACTTC.